The 9 T cell receptor beta chains listed next were all sequenced from one sample in a study of long-term antiretroviral therapy in people with HIV. The authors ran the immunoSEQ assay, v3.0, at survey level. The protocol was immunoSEQ multiplex PCR, while the TCRdb copy is restricted to in-frame clones and leaves out a portion. The data hold some 18,000 clones, with 60% to 80% observed a single time. This material consisted of unsorted PBMCs, taken roughly 2.2 years before starting antiretroviral therapy. Receptors were obtained from a man aged 25 to 45 with HIV.

The chain combines TRBV9 with TRBJ1-6; no reliable D call. Trimming cost V 1 base and J 9 bases, with 14 bases left between them. CDR1 and CDR2 from the germline V gene are SGDLS and YYNGEE. This CDR3 contains 15 residues. CDR3 bases: TGTGCCAGCAGCGTACAGTCTTGGGGTGGTTCACCCCTCCACTTT. Translated: CASSVQSWGGSPLHF.

This chain links TRBV30 with TRBJ1-1; a possible D gene is TRBD1 (6 bases). CDR1 is GTSNPN and CDR2 is SVGIG in the germline V gene (reference sequence). The CDR3 has 12 amino acids. The ends were cut back, 6 bases at V and 11 bases at J, with 19 bases in the middle. The CDR3 DNA sequence: TGTGCCTGCAACAAGGGGGGAAAGTTGGCTTTCTTT. Residues: CACNKGGKLAFF.

The J gene is TRBJ2-5, the V gene TRBV10-2; TRBD1 matches at 8 bases. The V and J ends lost 5 bases and 11 bases, in that order; junction bases with no gene match: 10. Per the germline V gene, CDR1 is WSHSY and CDR2 is SAAADI. The CDR3 has 13 amino acids. The CDR3 DNA follows: TGCGCCAGCAGTAGGCAGGGGGCTTGGGAGCAGTACTTC. Its protein product is CASSRQGAWEQYF.

This sequence joins TRBV6-6 and TRBJ1-5; 7 bases map to TRBD1. V lost 7 bases, J lost 0 bases, and 6 bases stayed unmatched. The CDR3 is made up of 15 amino acids. CDR1 is MNHNY and CDR2 is SVGAGI in the germline V gene (reference sequence). The CDR3 region is CASTGTASSNQPQHF. DNA of the CDR3: TGTGCCAGCACCGGGACAGCCTCTAGCAATCAGCCCCAGCATTTT.

The J gene is TRBJ2-7, the V gene TRBV27; TRBD2 agrees at 9 bases. This CDR3 is built from 15 residues. Trimming at V came to 6 bases and at J to 6 bases, leaving 12 bases not matched to a gene. Germline CDR1 reads MNHEY; CDR2 reads SMNVEV (reference sequence). The CDR3 loop is CASSPGASGIFEQYF. The CDR3 DNA reads as TGTGCCAGCAGCCCAGGGGCTAGCGGGATTTTCGAGCAGTACTTC.

The rearrangement uses TRBV9 and TRBJ2-1; D not certain. CDR1 SGDLS and CDR2 YYNGEE come from the germline V gene. The ends were cut back, 5 bases at V and 2 bases at J, with 8 bases in the middle. The CDR3 is made up of 13 amino acids. In nucleotides, the CDR3 is TGTGCCAGCAGTTCCCCAACCTACAATGAGCAGTTCTTC. Encoded protein: CASSSPTYNEQFF.

This chain connects TRBV7-1 to TRBJ2-6; D is ambiguous. TRBV7-1 is an ORF for which the function is uncertain. The CDR3 consists of 12 residues. Trimming stripped 5 bases from V and 6 bases from J, with 5 bases between. CDR3 nucleotides: TGTGCCAGCAGCGCGGCGGCCAACGTCCTGACTTTC. Its translation is CASSAAANVLTF.

The chain joins TRBV18 to TRBJ1-1; 10 bases align to TRBD1. Germline V CDR1 and CDR2: KGHSH, LQKENI. The CDR3 loop spans 15 amino acids. Losses at the gene ends were 3 bases for V and 5 bases for J; bases not matched to a gene: 6. The CDR3 DNA reads TGTGCCAGCTCACCCTCGGGGACAGGGGTGACTGAAGCTTTCTTT. Translation: CASSPSGTGVTEAFF.

Written as DNA, the CDR3 is TGTGCCAGCAGTAACCTCTATGGCTACACCTTC. It yields the protein CASSNLYGYTF. This sequence joins TRBV28 and TRBJ1-2; D call uncertain. The ends were cut back, 5 bases at V and 4 bases at J, with 5 bases in the middle. The germline gives CDR1 MDHEN, CDR2 SYDVKM. The CDR3 covers 11 residues.